Included here is one T cell receptor (beta chain) sequence, with context. What it binds is not known. Stated treatment: roughly 19 received Ad26.COV2.S at low or high dose, single or two shots; roughly 5 received placebo; per-sample allocation not given. Sampling was performed 63 days after the first vaccine or placebo injection. The trim removed 4 bases at V and 4 bases at J, leaving 9 bases unmatched. In germline, CDR1 is SGHDT, CDR2 YYEEEE. This CDR3 has 16 amino acids. The data stem from a study of Ad26.COV2.S vaccination and SARS-CoV-2 variants. As for the study in general: In the study, Ad26.COV2.S was injected intramuscularly once, or twice 56 days apart.

Sequenced by immunoSEQ multiplex PCR; TCRdb stores in-frame clones only, minus some. This table has some 640,000 clones, around 89% appearing once. Study outcomes and limitations: Non-spike TCR breadth was similar in vaccine and placebo recipients. An underestimation of total T cell responses may have resulted from the TCR breadth and depth analyses.

This clonotype was sampled from a person aged 18-60 years who received the Ad26.COV2.S COVID-19 vaccine or a placebo. The V gene is TRBV5-6, the J gene TRBJ1-2; the match to TRBD1 covers 11 bases. The material sequenced was peripheral blood, taken in a trial of Ad26.COV2.S vaccine versus placebo. The CDR3 bases are TGTGCCAGCAGCACCGGGACAGGGGGATGGGTCTATGGCTACACCTTC. Translated: CASSTGTGGWVYGYTF.